This paragraph covers one T cell receptor beta chain sequence. The specificity of this receptor is unknown. Base qualities are not provided; no much larger clone lies one nucleotide away. Each collaborating institution followed its own protocols to collect whole blood in K2EDTA tubes. Collaborator samples were shipped for TCRbeta analysis as frozen whole blood, isolated PBMCs, or DNA extracted from either sample type. This sample is part of a study of blood T cell repertoires in COVID-19 (dated by TCRdb to 2018 to 2020). For context, the study as a whole: Samples covering the acute and convalescent phases of COVID-19 were provided by collaborators in the United States, Italy and Spain. The material from the prospective study consisted of cDNA or gDNA derived from T cells, B-cell-depleted T cells, or PBMCs. The dataset comprised deeply sampled blood TCRbeta repertoires from subjects exposed to, actively infected with, or recovered from COVID-19. The repertoires were released in a freely available public database intended as a resource for research on the immune response to SARS-CoV-2. Samples came from the ongoing ImmuneRACE study (first 160 participants) plus 1,254 subjects from 6 global collaborators. Sample metadata almost always included a de-identified subject ID, COVID-19 status, age in years and sex. HLA class I and class II types, where available, came from metadata supplied by the sample provider rather than from assay-based typing.

General findings and caveats noted by the study authors: Clinical and demographic metadata were provided uncurated, with the amount varying by source and participant.

The CDR3, cysteine through phenylalanine, is 14 amino acids long. Only CDR3 DNA is held: 42 bases, read in frame from base 1. CDR1 SGHDT and CDR2 YYEEEE were looked up in the germline V gene. The V end gives up 7 bases and the J end 2 bases, leaving 7 bases in the junction not matched to a gene. The immunoSEQ Assay, a bias-controlled multiplex PCR, was used to amplify TCRbeta CDR3 regions from genomic DNA. The authors' analysis ran thus. The number of nucleated cells in each sample was estimated by amplification of reference gene primers within the assay. Sequence reads were collapsed and filtered to measure the absolute abundance of every unique TCRbeta CDR3 rearrangement. For each sample, productive Simpson clonality was calculated by taking the square root of Simpson's diversity index across productive rearrangements. This is the immuneACCESS table as TCRdb keeps it, with only in-frame sequences that have V and J called. A part of the clones is gone; compared with another copy, unresolved V genes explain less than half, and the rest is unexplained. V, J and clone size derive from that table, while D and trimming were established from the DNA sequence. This sample comprises about 200,000 clones, approximately 85% of them detected only once. The ten largest clonotypes hold about 5% of the sample.

This TCR derives from a woman of 80 years or more with acute or convalescent COVID-19. The V and J segments used are TRBV5-6 and TRBJ2-7; 9 central nucleotides agree with TRBD2. Sequenced input: peripheral blood. The DNA reads TGTGCCAGCGGAGGTGCGGGGGGGACCTACGAGCAGTACTTC. Its product reads: CASGGAGGTYEQYF.